The 20 T cell receptor beta chains given below trace back to one sample, sequenced in a study of OX40 agonist ivuxolimab in advanced cancers. Receptor amplification or capture employed the immunoSEQ multiplex PCR assay. TCRdb re-hosts the immuneACCESS table, in-frame sequences only. Its copies lack some clones; in the studies checked, an unresolved V gene accounts for under half of them, and the cause for the rest is not known. This sample comprises about 82,000 clones, around 85% of them detected only once. Roughly 0.22% of the sample belongs to the ten largest clones. This specimen consisted of CD4+ or CD8+ T cells sorted from blood, obtained in a trial of the OX40 agonist ivuxolimab. These TCRs come from an adult with an advanced solid tumor such as melanoma, head and neck, liver or kidney cancer.

V is TRBV9 and J is TRBJ2-2, with 11 bases lining up with TRBD2. The V and J ends lost 3 bases and 2 bases, in that order; junction bases with no gene match: 0. This CDR3 comprises 15 residues. The V gene's germline CDR1 is SGDLS and CDR2 YYNGEE. CDR3 protein: CASSGLAGNTGELFF. In DNA, the CDR3 is TGTGCCAGCAGCGGACTAGCGGGAAACACCGGGGAGCTGTTTTTT.

Only a few counts were recorded for this clone. J is TRBJ1-6 and V is TRBV28, with 7 bases fitting TRBD1. Germline-derived CDR1 and CDR2 are MDHEN and SYDVKM. The length of the CDR3 is 14 residues. V dropped 4 bases and J dropped 7; count of bases not matched to a gene: 4. As DNA, the CDR3 is TGTGCCAGCAGTTCAAGGGGACAGAATTCACCCCTCCACTTT. Translation: CASSSRGQNSPLHF.

The chain has TRBV30 and TRBJ2-1; D gene uncertain. Deletions cut 2 bases from V and 6 bases from J, with 11 bases between. The CDR3 has 13 residues. Looked up from germline, CDR1 is GTSNPN and CDR2 is SVGIG (reference sequence). CDR3 nucleotides: TGTGCCTGGAGTTCCGTTTTGGGCAATGAGCAGTTCTTC. Its protein product is CAWSSVLGNEQFF.

The genes are TRBV19 and TRBJ1-1; 9 positions match TRBD1. Germline V CDR1 and CDR2: LNHDA, SQIVND (reference sequence). After removal of 3 bases from V and 1 base from J, the junction contained 6 bases not matched to a gene. The CDR3 is 16 amino acids. The CDR3 nucleotides read TGTGCCAGTAGTATCCGACCGGGACAGGGGAACACTGAAGCTTTCTTT. It translates to CASSIRPGQGNTEAFF.

This chain joins TRBV28 and TRBJ1-4; the D gene is possibly TRBD1 (6 bases). Germline CDR1 is MDHEN and CDR2 is SYDVKM. The V end lost 4 bases, the J end lost 6 bases, and 15 bases lay between the germline ends. This CDR3 contains 15 residues. The CDR3 sequence: CASSSSGDEHEKLFF. CDR3 in DNA: TGTGCCAGCAGTTCATCAGGGGACGAGCATGAAAAACTGTTTTTT.

The CDR3 sequence is CAISESVNFDPSHGYTF. In DNA, the CDR3 is TGTGCCATCAGTGAGTCGGTTAACTTCGATCCCTCCCATGGCTACACCTTC. The rearrangement joins TRBV10-3 to TRBJ1-2; D call uncertain. V was cut by 0 bases and J by 6 bases, with 20 bases left in between. Germline V gene data show CDR1 as ENHRY and CDR2 as SYGVKD. The CDR3 has 17 residues.

The chain carries TRBV7-3 and TRBJ2-3, with no clear D. Trimming removed 2 bases at V and 8 bases at J, with 11 bases between. Germline V gene data show CDR1 as SGHTA and CDR2 as FQGTGA. The CDR3 extends over 13 amino acids. The CDR3 DNA reads TGTGCCAGCAGCTTAGATGCTACGGGTACGCAGTATTTT. Protein product: CASSLDATGTQYF.

As concerns this clone: One end of the junction varies from germline; a read error may be responsible. The gene calls are TRBV5-3 and TRBJ1-5, with D tentatively TRBD1 (5 bases). TRBV5-3 is an ORF, with its function uncertain. This CDR3 has 13 amino acids. The CDR3 coding sequence is TGTGCCAGCAGCTTGGGGGTGTCCGTAGCCCAGCATTTT. It specifies CASSLGVSVAQHF.

Concerning this clone: The identical CDR3 is also encoded by other nucleotide sequences in the sample. V usage is TRBV5-4 and J usage is TRBJ2-7; a possible D gene is TRBD2 (6 bases). This CDR3 contains 12 residues. Trimming removed 3 bases from V and 9 bases from J, with 13 bases in between. CDR1 is SGHNT, CDR2 YYREEE, per germline (reference sequence). CDR3 in amino acids: CASSWQGGVQYF. The CDR3 coding sequence is TGTGCCAGCAGCTGGCAGGGAGGTGTGCAGTACTTC.

Concerning this clone itself: Mismatch with germline at one junction end may stem from a read error. This sequence joins TRBV5-6 and TRBJ1-2; 12 nucleotides line up with TRBD1. The V gene's germline CDR1 is SGHDT and CDR2 YYEEEE. The CDR3 length is 12 residues. The CDR3: CASQGQGAELLF. CDR3 coding DNA: TGTGCCAGCCAGGGACAGGGGGCCGAGTTACTCTTC.

The chain has TRBV19 and TRBJ2-1; D call uncertain. Germline loops: CDR1 LNHDA, CDR2 SQIVND (reference sequence). Trimming stripped 4 bases from V and 3 bases from J, with 4 bases between. This CDR3 contains 12 residues. CDR3 DNA sequence: TGTGCCAGTAGTACTAACTACAATGAGCAGTTCTTC. As protein: CASSTNYNEQFF.

V is TRBV29-1 and J is TRBJ2-3; D gene uncertain. CDR3 length: 14 amino acids. Germline V gene data show CDR1 as SQVTM and CDR2 as ANQGSEA. V lost 4 bases to trimming and J lost 0 bases, with 11 bases between them. CDR3: CSVAVYSSTDTQYF. CDR3 nucleotide sequence: TGCAGCGTTGCTGTGTACAGTAGCACAGATACGCAGTATTTT.

The chain employs TRBV5-4 and TRBJ1-3; 8 positions match TRBD1. Germline CDR1 reads SGHNT; CDR2 reads YYREEE (reference sequence). J lost 4 bases, V lost 4 bases, and 4 bases had no gene match. The CDR3 length is 14 residues. The CDR3 here is CASSRQGRGNTIYF. DNA for the CDR3: TGTGCCAGCAGCCGACAGGGGCGCGGAAACACCATATATTTT.

As DNA, the CDR3 is TGTGCCATCAGTGAACCGGCAGATACGCAGTATTTT. This gives the protein CAISEPADTQYF. The V gene is TRBV10-3, the J gene TRBJ2-3; no reliable D call. The CDR3 contains 12 residues. Deletions cut 3 bases from V and 4 bases from J, with 5 bases between. Germline-derived CDR1 and CDR2 are ENHRY and SYGVKD.

This chain links TRBV5-1 with TRBJ2-7; 8 bases are shared with TRBD2. V dropped 0 bases and J dropped 4; count of bases not matched to a gene: 6. The CDR3 totals 15 residues. The germline V gene encodes CDR1 SGHRS and CDR2 YFSETQ. This CDR3 is CASSLGWTSSYEQYF. DNA for the CDR3: TGCGCCAGCAGCTTGGGATGGACTAGCTCGTACGAGCAGTACTTC.

The chain uses TRBV12-5 and TRBJ2-1; 9 bases are a match to TRBD1. Trimming at V came to 2 bases and at J to 5 bases, leaving 1 base not matched to a gene. Looked up from germline, CDR1 is LGHNT and CDR2 is FRNRAP. The length of the CDR3 is 14 residues. The DNA of the CDR3 is TGTGCTAGTGGTTTGCGGGACAGGGACAATGAGCAGTTCTTC. This sequence encodes CASGLRDRDNEQFF.

The chain carries TRBV9 and TRBJ2-3, with D perhaps TRBD2 (7 bases). V dropped 0 bases and J dropped 0 bases, with 14 bases sitting between them. The CDR3 has 17 amino acids. Germline V lookup: CDR1 SGDLS, CDR2 YYNGEE. CDR3 coding DNA: TGTGCCAGCAGCGTAGTCTCCGGCGGGGGCAGCACAGATACGCAGTATTTT. Translated: CASSVVSGGGSTDTQYF.

The V and J genes are TRBV11-2 and TRBJ2-7, with a tentative D call TRBD1 (6 bases). This CDR3 comprises 15 residues. CDR1 and CDR2 from the germline V gene are SGHAT and FQNNGV. Trimming took 2 bases from V and 6 from J, leaving 17 bases between them. The CDR3 nucleotides are TGTGCCAGCAGCTTAAGAGGCAGGGGATTTTCCGAGCAGTACGTC. Its protein product is CASSLRGRGFSEQYV.

V gene TRBV5-1 combines with J gene TRBJ2-1; 12 bases agree with TRBD1. Germline V gives CDR1 SGHRS, CDR2 YFSETQ. CDR3 length: 17 residues. Losses at the gene ends were 3 bases for V and 7 bases for J; bases not matched to a gene: 11. The CDR3 loop is CASSSNRDRGLWNEQFF. In DNA, the CDR3 is TGCGCCAGCAGCTCGAACCGGGACAGGGGGCTGTGGAATGAGCAGTTCTTC.

The gene calls are TRBV2 and TRBJ1-1; D is uncertain. Germline CDR1 is SNHLY and CDR2 is FYNNEI. CDR3 length: 14 amino acids. V was trimmed by 2 bases and J by 5 bases, leaving 12 bases between them. CDR3 in amino acids: CASSENSGRTEAFF. The DNA for the CDR3 is TGTGCCAGCAGTGAAAACTCCGGGAGAACTGAAGCTTTCTTT. Full variable domain (outside the CDR3, taken from reference TRBV2 and TRBJ1-1): EPEVTQTPSHQVTQMGQEVILRCVPISNHLYFYWYRQILGQKVEFLVSFYNNEISEKSEIFDDQFSVERPDGSNFTLKIRSTKLEDSAMYFCASSENSGRTEAFFGQGTRLTVV.